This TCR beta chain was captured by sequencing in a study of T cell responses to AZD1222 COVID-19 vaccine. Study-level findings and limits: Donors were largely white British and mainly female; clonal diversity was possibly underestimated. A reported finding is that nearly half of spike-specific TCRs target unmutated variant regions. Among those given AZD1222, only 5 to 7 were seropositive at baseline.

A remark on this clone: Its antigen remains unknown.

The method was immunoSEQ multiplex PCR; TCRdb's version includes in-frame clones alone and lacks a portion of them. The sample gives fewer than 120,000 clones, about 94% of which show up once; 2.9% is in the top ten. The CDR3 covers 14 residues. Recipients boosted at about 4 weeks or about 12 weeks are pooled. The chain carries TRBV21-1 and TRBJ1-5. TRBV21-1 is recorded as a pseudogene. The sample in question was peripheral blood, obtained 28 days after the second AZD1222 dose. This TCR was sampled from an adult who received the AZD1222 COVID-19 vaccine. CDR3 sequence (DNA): TGTGCCAGCAGCAATCTGGTAGGCGGGCAGCCCCAGCATTTT. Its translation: CASSNLVGGQPQHF.